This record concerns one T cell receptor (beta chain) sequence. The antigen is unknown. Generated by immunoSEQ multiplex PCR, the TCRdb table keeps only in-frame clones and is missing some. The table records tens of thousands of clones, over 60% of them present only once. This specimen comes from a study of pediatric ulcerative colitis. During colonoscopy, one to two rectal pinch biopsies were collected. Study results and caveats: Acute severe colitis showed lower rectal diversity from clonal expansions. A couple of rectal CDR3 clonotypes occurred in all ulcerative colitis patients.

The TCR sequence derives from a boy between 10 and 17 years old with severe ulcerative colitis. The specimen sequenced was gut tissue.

The CDR3, as DNA: TGTGCCAGCAGCTTGGGGGGACAGCCGGACGAGTTCTTC. This encodes CASSLGGQPDEFF. The chain recombines TRBV5-6 with TRBJ2-1; TRBD1 aligns across 7 bases. Looked up from germline, CDR1 is SGHDT and CDR2 is YYEEEE. The CDR3 runs 13 residues. After removal of 0 bases from V and 14 bases from J, the junction contained 8 bases not matched to a gene.